Listed below are T cell receptor beta chains from one sample, sequenced in a study of T-cell reconstitution after alpha-beta-depleted transplantation in children. In TCRdb, the PCR reads were re-called with MiXCR into one record per CDR3 protein. The sample consists of some 340,000 distinct CDR3 sequences, 10% of them appearing once. This specimen consisted of PBMCs from the stem cell graft donor, obtained from the stem cell graft. All receptors come from a human donor who donated a stem cell graft to a child with acute lymphoblastic leukemia. The CDR3 runs from the conserved cysteine through the conserved F or W. A D gene is named only where the DNA matches it firmly. Some rows mark clone size as missing; the rest say once, few, many or name a class of expanded clone.

j_call clone_size v_call d_call cdr3_aa cdr3_nt
TRBJ1-6 few TRBV15 . CATRARDIYNSPLHF TGTGCCACCAGAGCCAGGGACATCTATAATTCACCCCTCCACTTT
TRBJ2-3 many TRBV7-2 TRBD1 CASSSSRGGVGTDTQYF TGTGCCAGCAGCTCCAGCAGAGGGGGCGTGGGCACAGATACGCAGTATTTT
TRBJ2-7 few TRBV5-1 TRBD2 CASSSDSGRARSYEQYF TGCGCCAGCAGCTCCGATAGCGGGAGGGCGCGATCCTACGAGCAGTACTTC
TRBJ2-1 . TRBV28 TRBD2 CASSRTSDTYNEQFF TGTGCCAGCAGCCGTACTAGCGATACTTACAATGAGCAGTTCTTC
TRBJ2-7 . TRBV10-3 TRBD2 CATAPGLDPKEQYF TGTGCCACCGCTCCGGGACTAGACCCTAAGGAGCAGTACTTC
TRBJ2-7 few TRBV6-2/TRBV6-3 TRBD1 CASSGPGTGGYEQYF TGTGCCAGCAGTGGACCCGGGACAGGTGGATACGAGCAGTACTTC
TRBJ2-5 . TRBV7-9 . CASLPGGIQETQYF TGTGCCAGCCTCCCCGGTGGAATCCAAGAGACCCAGTACTTC
TRBJ2-7 . TRBV29-1 . CSVSGGSYEQYF TGCAGCGTTTCTGGGGGCTCCTACGAGCAGTACTTC
TRBJ2-1 many TRBV7-9 . CASSPTGRGAYNEQFF TGTGCCAGCAGCCCGACAGGGAGGGGGGCCTACAATGAGCAGTTCTTC
TRBJ1-6 many TRBV7-6 TRBD1 CASSPRQGINSPLHF TGTGCCAGCAGCCCGCGACAGGGAATCAATTCACCCCTCCACTTT
TRBJ2-3 few TRBV6-5 TRBD1 CASSYDRATDTQYF TGTGCCAGCAGTTATGACAGGGCCACAGATACGCAGTATTTT
TRBJ1-1 . TRBV7-9 TRBD1 CASSLLQGYHTEAFF TGTGCCAGCAGCTTACTACAGGGGTATCACACTGAAGCTTTCTTT
TRBJ2-1 . TRBV5-1 . CASSFYGRGINEQFF TGCGCCAGCAGCTTCTACGGGAGAGGAATCAATGAGCAGTTCTTC
TRBJ2-4 few TRBV5-1 . CASSLSGGLNIQYF TGCGCCAGCAGCCTGAGTGGCGGGTTAAACATTCAGTACTTC
TRBJ2-1 . TRBV6-1 TRBD1 CASSGLSSGTGGNEQFF TGTGCCAGCAGTGGGCTATCGTCCGGGACAGGGGGCAATGAGCAGTTCTTC
TRBJ2-7 few TRBV3-1 . CASSQDLRAKAGEQYF TGTGCCAGCAGCCAAGATCTCCGGGCCAAGGCGGGCGAGCAGTACTTC
TRBJ2-1 . TRBV9 . CASSVGREHTNEQFF TGTGCCAGCAGCGTTGGCCGGGAGCATACCAATGAGCAGTTCTTC
TRBJ1-1 . TRBV6-1 . CASRGVNTEAFF TGTGCCAGCAGGGGTGTAAACACTGAAGCTTTCTTT
TRBJ2-1 . TRBV28 TRBD2 CASSFRLAGRNEQFF TGTGCCAGCAGTTTCCGACTAGCGGGAAGAAATGAGCAGTTCTTC
TRBJ2-1 . TRBV3-1 . CASGQQGDEQFF TGTGCCAGCGGCCAGCAGGGAGATGAGCAGTTCTTT
TRBJ2-3 . TRBV7-8 . CASSLDRDVWALVSDTQYF TGTGCCAGCAGCTTAGACCGGGACGTCTGGGCCCTAGTTTCGGATACGCAGTATTTT
TRBJ1-1 few TRBV20-1 . CSARTPALLKVNTEAFF TGCAGTGCTAGGACCCCCGCCCTACTTAAGGTGAACACTGAAGCTTTCTTT
TRBJ2-2 . TRBV21-1 . CASSKPRTSWTGELFF TGTGCCAGCAGCAAACCCAGGACTAGCTGGACCGGGGAGCTGTTTTTT
TRBJ2-7 many TRBV6-5 . CASSYRSSYEQYF TGTGCCAGCAGTTACCGGAGCTCCTACGAGCAGTACTTC
TRBJ2-2 . TRBV12-3/TRBV12-4 TRBD2 CASSLVFGRAAGELFF TGTGCCAGCAGTTTAGTTTTCGGGAGGGCGGCCGGGGAGCTGTTTTTT
TRBJ2-3 . TRBV4-3 TRBD2 CASSQGRSIGAGVADTQYF TGCGCCAGCAGCCAAGGCCGCTCGATTGGGGCGGGAGTTGCAGATACGCAGTATTTT
TRBJ1-6 many TRBV7-2 . CASSLAGSSNSPLHF TGTGCCAGCAGCCTCGCCGGGTCCAGTAATTCACCCCTCCACTTT
TRBJ1-2 once TRBV4-1 . CASSQDGNANYGYTF TGCGCCAGCAGCCAAGATGGGAACGCTAACTATGGCTACACCTTC
TRBJ2-1 . TRBV6-1 . CASSESGVSEQFF TGTGCCAGCAGTGAGTCTGGGGTCAGTGAGCAGTTCTTC
TRBJ2-3 few TRBV11-1 TRBD1 CASSLSDRGRGVTDTQYF TGTGCCAGCAGCTTGAGTGACAGGGGGCGCGGGGTCACAGATACGCAGTATTTT
TRBJ2-2 . TRBV12-3/TRBV12-4 TRBD2 CASSFEGLAGRTGELFF TGTGCCAGCAGTTTTGAGGGGCTAGCGGGTCGCACCGGGGAGCTGTTTTTT
TRBJ2-5 many TRBV7-2 . CASSFRRGQETQYF TGTGCCAGCAGCTTCAGGCGGGGCCAAGAGACCCAGTACTTC